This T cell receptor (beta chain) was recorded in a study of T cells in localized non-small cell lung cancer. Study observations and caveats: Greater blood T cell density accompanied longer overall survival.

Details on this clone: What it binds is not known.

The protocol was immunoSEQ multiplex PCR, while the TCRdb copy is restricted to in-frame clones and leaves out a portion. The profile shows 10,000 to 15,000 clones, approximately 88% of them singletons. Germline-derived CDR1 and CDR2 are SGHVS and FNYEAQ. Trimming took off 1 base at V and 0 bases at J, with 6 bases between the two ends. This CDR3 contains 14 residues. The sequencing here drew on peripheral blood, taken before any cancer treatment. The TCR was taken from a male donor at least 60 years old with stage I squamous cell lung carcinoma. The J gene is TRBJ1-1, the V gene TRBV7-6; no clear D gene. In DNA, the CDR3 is TGTGCCAGCAGCTTAGGAACAGTGAACACTGAAGCTTTCTTT. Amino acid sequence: CASSLGTVNTEAFF.